This T cell receptor beta chain was sequenced in a study of CD4+ T cells in melanoma. Broader study findings: CD8+ T cell, macrophage and B cell function reportedly correlated with neoantigen-specific CD4+ T cells. Reportedly, melanoma neoantigen-specific CD4+ T cells showed varied differentiation states.

Trimming took 6 bases from V and 13 from J, leaving 25 bases between them. The V gene's germline CDR1 is MNHEY and CDR2 SVGAGI. There are 15 residues in the CDR3. As concerns this clone: Its specificity is not known.

Profiled with immunoSEQ multiplex PCR; TCRdb holds only in-frame clones, not every one. The sample comprises 9,500 to 10,000 clones, 73% of which are singletons, and 20% to 25% rests with the top ten. The sample taken for sequencing was cells from a culture (not recorded whether cultured in vitro). The rearrangement links TRBV6-5 to TRBJ2-4; D is undetermined. The clonotype originates from a human donor with melanoma. CDR3 loop: CASRGWSTRGFFQYF. In nucleotides, the CDR3 is TGTGCCAGCAGGGGTTGGAGTACTCGAGGTTTTTTCCAGTACTTC.